Listed below are T cell receptor beta chains from one sample, sequenced in a study of cytomegalovirus exposure and HLA in healthy donors. Assay used: immunoSEQ multiplex PCR; TCRdb lists only in-frame clones, some missing. The sample consists of roughly 150,000 clones, approximately 80% of them appearing once. Specimen: PBMCs. These receptors were obtained from a male donor in good health and CMV-seronegative. CDR3s leave out the opening cysteine and the closing phenylalanine or tryptophan. The order of the fields is V gene, D gene, CDR3 protein. D genes are given only for firm matches.

>TRBV7-6|TRBD2
ASSPTGLAVNEQF
>TRBV6-5|TRBD1
ATNRGYEQY
>TRBV28|.
ASTPGPGGSGEQF
>TRBV13|TRBD1
ASSRYQGALGYP
>TRBV10-3|TRBD2
AISESLAGGSEQY
>TRBV19|TRBD1
ASSFRDRNNEQF
>TRBV28|TRBD2
ASSRSGSFDYEQY
>TRBV7-3|TRBD2
ASSVLAGGSYEQY
>TRBV27|TRBD2
ASSPGTSGGAMKEY
>TRBV7-8|.
ASSPRRAVSGNTIY
>TRBV27|TRBD1
ASSLDRAYEQY
>TRBV7-9|TRBD1
ASSSGTGLTYEQY
>TRBV7-7|TRBD2
ASSVLAGGTDTQY
>TRBV6-5|.
ASSYGQNTEAF
>TRBV7-2|TRBD2
ASSLKAPAGAGEQY
>TRBV5-6|.
ASSFQGFTGELF
>TRBV13|TRBD2
ASSQRTSGGLATHEQY
>TRBV28|TRBD1
ASSFRDRGYEQY
>TRBV19|TRBD1
ASSETGRDTGELF
>TRBV7-9|.
ASSLARDTYGYT
>TRBV28|TRBD1
ASNRGRNQPQH
>TRBV7-2|TRBD2
ASSLATSGGASSYNEQF
>TRBV5-4|TRBD1
ASSPVGTGINEQY
>TRBV5-1|TRBD1
ASSLAAGGLGTNEKLF
>TRBV27|TRBD1
ASSLYSRRDRVNEQF
>TRBV30|TRBD2
AWSGTSRRAAEETQY
>TRBV28|.
ASSLITLGQPQH
>TRBV6-1|.
ASRAPGSSNQPQH
>TRBV5-1|.
ASRAGNGYT
>TRBV5-4|TRBD2
ASSLALAGSTDTQY
>TRBV2|.
ASTPRDTNTGELF
>TRBV21-1|.
ASSKRGRSGYT
>TRBV2|TRBD1
ASSLGQEKNIQY
>TRBV2|.
ASSDSSVAGELF
>TRBV4-3|TRBD2
ASSQYLAGGRNEQF
>TRBV7-7|TRBD1
ASSLGGTGGTDTQY
>TRBV6-4|.
ASSAQGKNTEAF
>TRBV11-2|TRBD1
ASSSWDRGADTQY
>TRBV7-9|.
ASSRTSRNYGYT
>TRBV6-1|TRBD2
ASSEEGLAGGLRGGELF
>TRBV6-1|TRBD1
ASSDAGGTGSPLH
>TRBV5-1|TRBD1
ASSYGTGGTGSRGYGYT
>TRBV5-4|TRBD1
ASRFDRGRSYGYT
>TRBV6-1|TRBD1
ASIRTGGDEKLF
>TRBV5-1|.
ASSSHSGTEAF
>TRBV4-2|TRBD2
ASSQDWRAGGRETQY
>TRBV6-5|TRBD1
ARRQGEGYGYT
>TRBV4-1|TRBD2
ASSQGRGGTQY
>TRBV27|TRBD1
ASGTGVGQF
>TRBV29-1|TRBD1
SVRTGGWDNEQF
>TRBV4-1|TRBD1
ASSQDAWDRGREQY
>TRBV7-9|.
ASSLVGADEKLF
>TRBV29-1|.
SVAGESNQPQH
>TRBV5-6|TRBD2
ASSPVLLAGVYEQY